The present entry profiles one T cell receptor beta chain with its context. This CDR3 spans 14 amino acids. CDR1 and CDR2 from the germline V gene are SGHVS and FQNEAQ. J was trimmed by 1 base and V by 6 bases; bases with no gene match: 5. The entry originates in a study of blood T cell repertoires in COVID-19. The assay was immunoSEQ multiplex PCR, and TCRdb's table has in-frame clones only and misses some. In the table there are around 160,000 clones, more than 80% of which are singletons. The sample taken for sequencing was peripheral blood. The chain carries TRBV7-8 and TRBJ1-1; 7 nucleotides align to TRBD1. The clonotype comes from a man between 60 and 75 years old with acute or convalescent COVID-19. The CDR3 DNA sequence: TGTGCCAGCAGGACAGGGTCCTGGAACACTGAAGCTTTCTTT. Encoded protein: CASRTGSWNTEAFF.